This TCR beta chain originates from a study of beta chain features in type 1 diabetes. Sequenced material consisted of expressed TCRB transcripts (all of the isolated RNA was reverse transcribed). Sequencing used immunoSEQ multiplex PCR; TCRdb keeps in-frame clones, though not all of them. The table has about 930,000 clones, roughly 15% seen once; the top ten hold 0.023%. In germline, CDR1 is MDHEN, CDR2 SYDVKM. Trimming took 2 bases from V and 4 from J, leaving 15 bases between them. There are 15 residues in the CDR3. Averaging approximately 0.11 L, one heparinised blood draw was given by each donor.

The source of this sequence is a woman aged 18-29 years in good health. Sequenced input: naive CD4+ T cells from blood. The V call is TRBV28, the J call TRBJ2-7; D gene ambiguous. The CDR3 loop reads CASSLGRVLIYEQYF. CDR3 coding DNA: TGTGCCAGCAGTTTAGGGCGTGTTCTAATTTACGAGCAGTACTTC.